This TCR beta chain comes out of a study of response to subunit inactivated influenza vaccine. The study's findings and limits: That few new T cells are recruited by each seasonal influenza vaccination was the authors' suggestion.

Regarding this clonotype: Its antigen remains unidentified.

In TCRdb, the RT-PCR reads were re-called with MiXCR into one record per CDR3 protein. The sample has around 580,000 distinct CDR3 sequences, about an eighth seen once. Sequences were derived from PBMCs from blood, sampled on the day of vaccination. The clonotype originates from a man aged 50 to 59 who received an inactivated influenza vaccine.

The CDR3 sequence is CSARNGGRASGEQYF. The DNA of the CDR3 is TGCAGTGCTAGAAACGGCGGGAGGGCCTCCGGCGAGCAGTACTTC. This chain connects TRBV20-1 to TRBJ2-7; 9 bases line up with TRBD2. CDR3 size: 15 residues. V trimming: 2 bases; J trimming: 6 bases; junction bases outside the gene matches: 11. Germline V gives CDR1 DFQATT, CDR2 SNEGSKA (reference sequence).